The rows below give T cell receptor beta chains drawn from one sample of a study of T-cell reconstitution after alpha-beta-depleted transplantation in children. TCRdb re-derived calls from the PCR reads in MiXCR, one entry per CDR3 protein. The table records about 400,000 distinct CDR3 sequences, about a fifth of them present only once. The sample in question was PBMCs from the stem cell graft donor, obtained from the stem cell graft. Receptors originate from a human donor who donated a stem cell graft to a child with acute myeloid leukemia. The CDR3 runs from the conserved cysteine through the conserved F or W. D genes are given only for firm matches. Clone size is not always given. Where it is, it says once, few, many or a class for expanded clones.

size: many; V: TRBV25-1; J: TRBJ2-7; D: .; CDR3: CASSESYEQYF; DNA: TGTGCCAGCAGTGAATCCTACGAGCAGTACTTC
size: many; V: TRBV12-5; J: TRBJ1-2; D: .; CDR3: CASGLGANYGYTF; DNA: TGTGCTAGTGGTTTAGGAGCTAACTATGGCTACACCTTC
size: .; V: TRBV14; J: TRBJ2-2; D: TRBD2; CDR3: CASSPRTSGGPNTGELFF; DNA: TGTGCCAGCAGCCCGCGGACTAGCGGGGGACCTAACACCGGGGAGCTGTTTTTT
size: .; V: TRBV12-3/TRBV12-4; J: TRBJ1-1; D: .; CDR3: CASSPPSPGVLNTEAFF; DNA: TGTGCCAGCAGTCCCCCCTCCCCCGGCGTACTGAACACTGAAGCTTTCTTT
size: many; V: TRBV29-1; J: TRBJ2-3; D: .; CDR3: CSVEDRESTVTDTQYF; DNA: TGCAGCGTTGAAGACCGGGAGTCCACGGTCACAGATACGCAGTATTTT
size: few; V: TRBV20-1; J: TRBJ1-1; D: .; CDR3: CSAGGPQVLMNTEAFF; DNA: TGCAGTGCAGGGGGGCCACAGGTACTCATGAACACTGAAGCTTTCTTT
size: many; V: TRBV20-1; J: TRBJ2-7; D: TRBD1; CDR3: CSARDRATYEQYF; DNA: TGCAGTGCTCGGGACAGAGCAACCTACGAGCAGTACTTC
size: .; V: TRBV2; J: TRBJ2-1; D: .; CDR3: CASSDGSSYNEQFF; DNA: TGTGCCAGCAGTGATGGGAGCTCCTACAATGAGCAGTTCTTC
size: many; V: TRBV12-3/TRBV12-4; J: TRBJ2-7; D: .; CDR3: CASSFDRTYEQYF; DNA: TGTGCCAGCAGTTTCGACAGGACCTACGAGCAGTACTTC
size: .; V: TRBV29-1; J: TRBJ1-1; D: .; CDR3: CSVEEGGLATEAFF; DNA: TGCAGCGTTGAGGAGGGGGGGCTAGCCACTGAAGCTTTCTTT
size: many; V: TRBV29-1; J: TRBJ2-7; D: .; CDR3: CSVPLPGGEQYF; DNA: TGCAGCGTTCCTCTCCCCGGAGGGGAGCAGTACTTC
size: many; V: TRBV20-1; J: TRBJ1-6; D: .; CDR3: CSAREQGSSPLHF; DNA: TGCAGTGCTCGGGAGCAGGGAAGCTCACCCCTCCACTTT
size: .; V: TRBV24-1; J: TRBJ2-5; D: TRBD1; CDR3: CATSDDRDRVAETQYF; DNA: TGTGCCACCAGTGATGACCGGGACAGGGTTGCTGAGACCCAGTACTTC
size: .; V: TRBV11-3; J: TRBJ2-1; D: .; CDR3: CASSLFGGVFGEQFF; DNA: TGTGCCAGCAGCTTATTTGGAGGGGTGTTCGGTGAGCAGTTCTTC
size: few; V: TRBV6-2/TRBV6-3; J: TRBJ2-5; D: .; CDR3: CASSYSIQREETQYF; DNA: TGTGCCAGCAGTTACTCGATCCAGCGGGAAGAGACCCAGTACTTC
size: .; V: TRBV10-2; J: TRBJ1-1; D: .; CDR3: CASSERRQNTEAFF; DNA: TGCGCCAGCAGTGAGCGCCGACAGAACACTGAAGCTTTCTTT
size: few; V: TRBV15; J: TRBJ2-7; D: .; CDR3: CATSSWTRSSYEQYF; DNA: TGTGCCACCAGCAGTTGGACGAGGAGCTCCTACGAGCAGTACTTC
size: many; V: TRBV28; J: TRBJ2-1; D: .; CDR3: CASSFRRANEQFF; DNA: TGTGCCAGCAGTTTTAGAAGGGCGAATGAGCAGTTCTTC
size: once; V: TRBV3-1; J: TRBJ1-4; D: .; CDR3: CASSEGATNEKLFF; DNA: TGTGCCAGCAGCGAGGGGGCAACTAATGAAAAACTGTTTTTT
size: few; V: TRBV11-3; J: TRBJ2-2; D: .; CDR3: CASSNDRSNTGELFF; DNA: TGTGCCAGCAGCAACGACAGGTCGAACACCGGGGAGCTGTTTTTT
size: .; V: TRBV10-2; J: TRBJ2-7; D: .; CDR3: CASKRYSGDLSYEQYF; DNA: TGCGCCAGCAAACGGTATAGCGGAGATCTCTCCTACGAGCAGTACTTC
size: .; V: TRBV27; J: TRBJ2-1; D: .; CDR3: CASSPKNSYNEQFF; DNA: TGTGCCAGCAGTCCCAAAAACTCCTACAATGAGCAGTTCTTC
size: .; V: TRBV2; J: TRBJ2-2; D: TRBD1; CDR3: CASHRDRVTGELFF; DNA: TGTGCCAGCCACCGGGACAGGGTTACCGGGGAGCTGTTTTTT
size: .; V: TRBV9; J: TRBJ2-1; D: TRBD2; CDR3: CASSEGLAPNEQFF; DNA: TGTGCCAGCAGCGAGGGACTAGCGCCCAATGAGCAGTTCTTC
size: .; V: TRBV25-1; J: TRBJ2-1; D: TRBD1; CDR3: CASSEYRGLNEQFF; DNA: TGTGCCAGCAGTGAATATAGGGGGCTTAATGAGCAGTTCTTC
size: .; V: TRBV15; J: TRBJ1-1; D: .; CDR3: CATSRHRTTEAFF; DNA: TGTGCCACCAGCAGACACAGGACAACTGAAGCTTTCTTT
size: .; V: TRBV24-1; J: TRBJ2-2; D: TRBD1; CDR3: CATRGTGVVAGELFF; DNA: TGTGCCACCAGGGGGACAGGGGTTGTGGCCGGGGAGCTGTTTTTT
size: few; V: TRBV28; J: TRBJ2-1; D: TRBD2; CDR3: CASNGLAGLSEQFF; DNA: TGTGCCAGCAACGGACTAGCGGGTCTCTCGGAGCAGTTCTTC
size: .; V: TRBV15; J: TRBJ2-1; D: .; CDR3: CATSRKLGGSKANEQFF; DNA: TGTGCCACCAGCAGAAAACTAGGGGGGAGTAAGGCCAATGAGCAGTTCTTC